These T cell receptor beta chains were read from a single sample in a study of blood T cells in healthy people across ages. TCRdb re-called the 5' RACE reads with MiXCR, one entry per CDR3 protein. The data show 1.5 million to 2 million distinct CDR3 sequences, about 31% seen once. Material for sequencing was blood. Receptors originate from a woman between 25 and 40 years old in good health. The CDR3 runs from the conserved cysteine through the conserved F or W. D genes are given only for firm matches. Clone size appears in some rows only: once, few, many, or a class for an expanded clone.

TRBV27,.,TRBJ2-2,.,TGTGCCAGCAGTCGGACAATGAACACCGGGGAGCGGTTTTTT,CASSRTMNTGERFF
TRBV7-2,.,TRBJ1-4,.,TGTGCCAGCAGCTCTGGGACCGCGACGTTTTTT,CASSSGTATFF
TRBV20-1,TRBD2,TRBJ2-4,.,TGCAGTGCTCCAATACTAGCGGGAGGGGTAGCCAAAAACATTCAGTACTTC,CSAPILAGGVAKNIQYF
TRBV29-1,.,TRBJ1-1,.,TGCAGCGTTGAAATCCGGAACACTGAAGCTTTCTTT,CSVEIRNTEAFF
TRBV10-3,TRBD1,TRBJ2-3,.,TGTGCCATCAGTGGTGGACAGGACCGCACAGATACGCAGTATTTT,CAISGGQDRTDTQYF
TRBV20-1,TRBD2,TRBJ2-1,few,TGCAGTGCTAGAGATCGGCTAAAGGGGACTAGGTCGAGTGAGCAGTTCTTC,CSARDRLKGTRSSEQFF
TRBV29-1,.,TRBJ1-2,many,TGCAGCGTTGAAGATCCTGGGGGCGGCGTCTATGGCTACACCTTC,CSVEDPGGGVYGYTF
TRBV24-1,TRBD2,TRBJ2-1,.,TGTGCCACTGGGGATAGCGGGGTTGAGCGGTTCTTC,CATGDSGVERFF
TRBV15,.,TRBJ1-1,few,TGTGCCACCAGCAGTCCCGCTGGGGCACGGTGGTCGACTGAAGCTTTCTTT,CATSSPAGARWSTEAFF
TRBV10-3,.,TRBJ2-5,.,TGTGCCTACATGGACAGCTTACAAGAGACCCAGTACTTC,CAYMDSLQETQYF
TRBV12-3/TRBV12-4,.,TRBJ2-1,.,TGTGCCAGCAGTTTTGGGGCCCTCTCCCTGCACTACAATGAGCAGTTCTTC,CASSFGALSLHYNEQFF
TRBV4-1,.,TRBJ2-3,.,TGCGCCAGCAGCCAAGTTAGCACTGGGACACCTTACACAGATACGCAGTATTTT,CASSQVSTGTPYTDTQYF
TRBV4-2,TRBD2,TRBJ2-1,few,TGTGCCAGCAGCCAAGAACGCTACGCGGGGGGGAGCTACAATGAGCAGTTCTTC,CASSQERYAGGSYNEQFF
TRBV4-2,TRBD1,TRBJ1-1,.,TGTGCCAGCAGCCACAGAAGCCGGGACAGGGAAGCTTTCTTT,CASSHRSRDREAFF
TRBV29-1,.,TRBJ2-2,.,TGCAGCGTTGTATTCGACAGCGTGAACACCGAGGAGCTGTTTTTT,CSVVFDSVNTEELFF
TRBV28,.,TRBJ2-1,.,TGTGCCAGCAGTTCCTTGGGAGAGATCTCAAATGAGCAGTTCTTC,CASSSLGEISNEQFF
TRBV3-1,TRBD2,TRBJ2-7,.,TGTGCCAGCAGTTTAGGAGCGGGAATTAAAGAGCAGTACTTC,CASSLGAGIKEQYF
TRBV24-1,TRBD2,TRBJ2-1,.,TGTGCCACCAGTGATTTGCTAGCGGGAGCGCAAGAGCAGTTCTTC,CATSDLLAGAQEQFF
TRBV7-8,TRBD2,TRBJ2-7,once,TGTGCCAGCACCATGGGGCCGGGAGGGAATAACGAGCAGTACTTC,CASTMGPGGNNEQYF
TRBV7-9,.,TRBJ2-5,.,TGTGCCAGCAGCCCCGGACATCAGGCGACCCAGTACTTC,CASSPGHQATQYF
TRBV6-1,.,TRBJ2-7,.,TGTGCCTGCATAGGTCACGGGGGAGTCTACGAGCAGTACTTC,CACIGHGGVYEQYF
TRBV24-1,TRBD1,TRBJ2-4,few,TGTGCCACTCAGGGCGCCAGGGGGAACATTCAGTACTTC,CATQGARGNIQYF
TRBV4-1,TRBD1,TRBJ2-3,.,TGCGCCAGCACCCCGACAGGGGGAGATACGCAGTATTTT,CASTPTGGDTQYF
TRBV2,.,TRBJ1-2,.,TGTGCCAGCGTTCCAGGGCCAAGCGGGGGCTACACCTTC,CASVPGPSGGYTF
TRBV29-1,.,TRBJ2-1,many,TGCAGCGTTGATCGGGGACGGGGCTCCTACAATGAGCAGTTCTTC,CSVDRGRGSYNEQFF
TRBV2,TRBD2,TRBJ2-1,.,TGTGCCAGCAGTGAAACTAGCGGGTGGACCTACAATGAGCAGTTCTTC,CASSETSGWTYNEQFF
TRBV29-1,.,TRBJ2-5,.,TGCAGCGCTGAGGGGCAAAAAACCTACAATGAGCAGTACTTC,CSAEGQKTYNEQYF
TRBV4-2,.,TRBJ2-3,few,TGTGCCAGCAGCCAAGAATTCCTAGAGGGGGATACGCAGTATTTT,CASSQEFLEGDTQYF
TRBV10-1,TRBD2,TRBJ2-7,.,TGCGCCAGCAGTGATCAGGCTAGCGGGGGGGCCTACGAGCAGTACTTC,CASSDQASGGAYEQYF
TRBV9,.,TRBJ2-7,.,TGTGCCAGCAGCGTAGGTGTGGGGGGTCTCGACGAGCAGTACTTC,CASSVGVGGLDEQYF
TRBV20-1,TRBD2,TRBJ2-5,few,TGCAGTGCGTGGCCTAGCGGGGGGCGGGAGACCCAGTACTTC,CSAWPSGGRETQYF
TRBV2,.,TRBJ1-4,.,TGTGCCAGCAGACAGGGACAAGAGAATGAAAAACTGTTTTTT,CASRQGQENEKLFF
TRBV7-9,.,TRBJ2-3,.,TGTGCCAGCAGCTCCGGTTGGACTAGCACAGATACGCAGTATTTT,CASSSGWTSTDTQYF
TRBV2,TRBD2,TRBJ2-7,once,TGTGCCAGCAGTCCAAGCGGGAGAGGGGCCTACGAGCAGTACTTC,CASSPSGRGAYEQYF
TRBV12-3/TRBV12-4,.,TRBJ2-3,.,TGTGCCAGCAGTCCAAAAAGCACAGATACGCAGTATTTT,CASSPKSTDTQYF
TRBV10-1,TRBD1,TRBJ1-4,.,TGCGCCAGCAGAAGAAGGGGACAGCGCAATGTTGAAAAACTGTTTTTT,CASRRRGQRNVEKLFF
TRBV29-1,TRBD1,TRBJ2-1,many,TGCAGCGCCTCGGGGACAGGAAATGAGCAGTTCTTC,CSASGTGNEQFF
TRBV5-1,TRBD1,TRBJ1-4,few,TGCGCCAGCAGCGGCGGGACAGCGAATGAAAAACTGTTTTTT,CASSGGTANEKLFF
TRBV3-1,.,TRBJ2-2,many,TGTGCCAGCAGCCAAGGAAGGGGGGGGCGCCTCACCGGGGAGCTGTTTTTT,CASSQGRGGRLTGELFF
TRBV5-1,TRBD2,TRBJ2-7,.,TGCGCCAGCACCATAGCGGGATACCACGAGCAGTACTTC,CASTIAGYHEQYF
TRBV9,.,TRBJ1-3,.,TGTACCAGCAGCGTAGCTGGGAACTCTGGAAACACCATATATTTT,CTSSVAGNSGNTIYF
TRBV5-6,TRBD1,TRBJ2-3,.,TGTGCCAGCAGCCGACAGGGGAACACAGATACGCAGTATTTT,CASSRQGNTDTQYF
TRBV6-1,.,TRBJ2-7,.,TGTGCCAGCAGTGCGGGGATGGGACTCGGGACCTACGAGCAGTACTTC,CASSAGMGLGTYEQYF
TRBV29-1,.,TRBJ1-1,many,TGCAGCGCGAAAACCGACAGTGATGAAGCTTTCTTT,CSAKTDSDEAFF
TRBV5-1,TRBD2,TRBJ2-1,few,TGCGCCAGCAGCTTGGGGCGACTAGCGGGAGGTAACTCCTACAATGAGCAGTTCTTC,CASSLGRLAGGNSYNEQFF
TRBV10-3,.,TRBJ1-4,.,TGTGCCATCAGTGAGTCCGGTCAGGACGCGGGAGAAAAACTGTTTTTT,CAISESGQDAGEKLFF